The 17 T cell receptor beta chains below were found in one sample sequenced in a study of Ad26.COV2.S vaccination and SARS-CoV-2 variants. As to treatment: 19 received Ad26.COV2.S at low or high dose, single or two shots; 5 received placebo; per-sample allocation not given. The investigators took samples on day 63 after the first vaccine or placebo injection. The protocol was immunoSEQ multiplex PCR, while the TCRdb copy is restricted to in-frame clones and leaves out a portion. The table has a few hundred thousand clones, around 88% seen once. Sequencing was performed on peripheral blood, taken in a trial of Ad26.COV2.S vaccine versus placebo. Receptors originate from a person aged 18-60 years who received the Ad26.COV2.S COVID-19 vaccine or a placebo.

DNA of the CDR3: TGTGCCACCAGTGATTTCGGGACAGCAAAGAGCTCCTACAATGAGCAGTTCTTC. This translates into CATSDFGTAKSSYNEQFF. The chain joins TRBV24-1 to TRBJ2-1; 7 bases are shared with TRBD1. This CDR3 region has 18 residues. After removal of 1 base from V and 0 bases from J, the junction contained 8 bases not matched to a gene. Germline values: CDR1 KGHDR, CDR2 SFDVKD.

The chain carries TRBV18 and TRBJ1-2, with 9 bases fitting TRBD1. CDR3 length equals 13 residues. Germline V gene lookup returns CDR1 KGHSH and CDR2 LQKENI. The junction had 2 bases not matched to a gene; V was cut back by 3 bases and J by 6 bases. CDR3 residues: CASSPGTGNGYTF. The CDR3 DNA follows: TGTGCCAGCTCACCGGGGACAGGGAATGGCTACACCTTC. The complete variable domain, with remaining parts taken from reference TRBV18 and TRBJ1-2, reads NAGVMQNPRHLVRRRGQEARLRCSPMKGHSHVYWYRQLPEEGLKFMVYLQKENIIDESGMPKERFSAEFPKEGPSILRIQQVVRGDSAAYFCASSPGTGNGYTFGSGTRLTVV.

The chain recombines TRBV4-2 with TRBJ1-2; 9 bases fit TRBD1. Germline V CDR1 and CDR2: LGHNA, YNFKEQ. The ends lost 2 bases at V and 7 bases at J; junction bases unmatched: 5. The CDR3 totals 14 residues. The CDR3 bases are TGTGCCAGCAGCCAATCAGGGGACAGGGCTGGCTACACCTTC. Residues: CASSQSGDRAGYTF.

The rearrangement uses TRBV15 and TRBJ2-2; D may be TRBD1 (5 bases). The CDR3 spans 17 residues. Per germline, CDR1 LNHNV and CDR2 YYDKDF (reference sequence). V dropped 1 base and J dropped 2 bases, with 14 bases sitting between them. CDR3 coding DNA: TGTGCCACCAGCAGAGGTTTGGGGCGGCAAAACACCGGGGAGCTGTTTTTT. Its translation is CATSRGLGRQNTGELFF.

The chain employs TRBV7-8 and TRBJ2-3; possible D gene TRBD2, 6 bases. V was clipped by 4 bases and J by 0 bases, with 20 bases between them. The CDR3 loop spans 18 amino acids. The germline V gene encodes CDR1 SGHVS and CDR2 FQNEAQ. CDR3 amino acids: CASSSRETLAVSTDTQYF. CDR3 coding DNA: TGTGCCAGCAGCTCCAGAGAGACCTTAGCGGTTAGCACAGATACGCAGTATTTT.

The chain links TRBV7-3 to TRBJ2-5; 9 bases line up with TRBD2. The CDR3 sequence is 14 residues long. J lost 2 bases, V lost 5 bases, and 3 bases had no gene match. Germline V gene data show CDR1 as SGHTA and CDR2 as FQGTGA. The CDR3 sequence is CASSLAGLQETQYF. CDR3 nucleotide sequence: TGTGCCAGCAGCCTAGCGGGACTTCAAGAGACCCAGTACTTC.

The chain combines TRBV2 with TRBJ2-2; D is unresolved. The V and J ends lost 8 bases and 2 bases respectively, with 9 bases between them. Germline assignment: CDR1 SNHLY and CDR2 FYNNEI. The CDR3 runs 13 residues. The CDR3 loop reads CASWRGNTGELFF. For the CDR3, the DNA is TGTGCCAGCTGGAGAGGTAACACCGGGGAGCTGTTTTTT.

This rearrangement joins TRBV29-1 to TRBJ2-3, with a tentative D call TRBD1 (8 bases). Between the trimmed V and J ends, which lost 7 bases and 0 bases, there was a span of 14 bases. From germline, CDR1 is SQVTM and CDR2 ANQGSEA. The CDR3 covers 14 residues. This chain's CDR3 is CSGNRGGSTDTQYF. In nucleotides, the CDR3 is TGCAGCGGGAACAGGGGGGGGAGCACAGATACGCAGTATTTT.

This sequence joins TRBV27 and TRBJ2-2; 7 bases match TRBD2. The CDR3 has 12 residues. CDR1 and CDR2 from the germline V gene are MNHEY and SMNVEV (reference sequence). V was pared by 6 bases and J by 5 bases, with 0 bases of the junction left unmatched. CDR3 in DNA: TGTGCCAGCAGGCGGGGGACCGGGGAGCTGTTTTTT. It encodes CASRRGTGELFF.

The rearrangement links TRBV18 to TRBJ1-5; TRBD1 agrees at 7 bases. Losses at the gene ends were 3 bases for V and 7 bases for J; bases not matched to a gene: 6. Germline CDR1 KGHSH, CDR2 LQKENI. This CDR3 region has 14 residues. CDR3 amino acids: CASSPGQVYQPQHF. DNA of the CDR3: TGTGCCAGCTCACCTGGACAGGTTTACCAGCCCCAGCATTTT. Supplemented by reference TRBV18 and TRBJ1-5, the full variable domain reads NAGVMQNPRHLVRRRGQEARLRCSPMKGHSHVYWYRQLPEEGLKFMVYLQKENIIDESGMPKERFSAEFPKEGPSILRIQQVVRGDSAAYFCASSPGQVYQPQHFGDGTRLSIL.

The chain links TRBV7-6 to TRBJ2-1; 7 nucleotides agree with TRBD2. The CDR3 totals 16 residues. Germline V gene sequence: CDR1 SGHVS, CDR2 FNYEAQ. The junction had 14 bases not matched to a gene; V was cut back by 4 bases and J by 8 bases. CDR3 nucleotide sequence: TGTGCCAGCAGCTCGAGTACTAGCGCGGGAGTGTATGAGCAGTTCTTC. Translating gives CASSSSTSAGVYEQFF.

The V and J genes are TRBV27 and TRBJ2-3; D is undetermined. Per the germline V gene, CDR1 is MNHEY and CDR2 is SMNVEV (reference sequence). This CDR3 is built from 11 residues. Trimming removed 6 bases from V and 2 bases from J, with 3 bases in between. CDR3 residues: CASRITDTQYF. CDR3 sequence (DNA): TGTGCCAGCAGGATCACAGATACGCAGTATTTT.

The chain is built from TRBV10-3 and TRBJ2-2, with 7 bases aligning to TRBD2. V was pared by 2 bases and J by 6 bases, with 9 bases of the junction left unmatched. The CDR3 length is 16 residues. Germline-derived CDR1 and CDR2 are ENHRY and SYGVKD. The CDR3 spells CAISEDERGPPGELFF. CDR3 sequence (DNA): TGTGCCATCAGTGAGGATGAGCGGGGTCCCCCCGGGGAGCTGTTTTTT.

CDR3 coding DNA: TGTGCCAGCAGCCCCGGGGGGCACATCGGCTACGAGCAGTACTTC. Translation gives CASSPGGHIGYEQYF. V usage is TRBV7-2 and J usage is TRBJ2-7, with D perhaps matching TRBD2 (7 bases). V was shortened by 5 bases and J by 3 bases, with 17 bases between the two germline ends. The V gene's germline CDR1 is SGHTA and CDR2 FQGNSA. CDR3 length: 15 amino acids.

The rearrangement joins TRBV6-2 or TRBV6-3 to TRBJ2-1; 10 bases fit TRBD2. The CDR3 length is 15 residues. Germline V gene sequence: CDR1 MNHEY, CDR2 SVGEGT. V lost 5 bases to trimming and J lost 4 bases; unmatched junction nucleotides: 5. The CDR3 sequence: CASSSSGGPYNEQFF. The CDR3 coding sequence is TGTGCCAGCAGTAGTAGCGGGGGGCCATACAATGAGCAGTTCTTC.

The chain has TRBV4-2 and TRBJ2-3; tentative D call: TRBD2 (6 bases). Germline-derived CDR1 and CDR2 are LGHNA and YNFKEQ. V lost 0 bases, J lost 3 bases, and 10 bases lay in between. The length of the CDR3 is 15 residues. CDR3 protein: CASSQDRGTTDTQYF. DNA for the CDR3: TGTGCCAGCAGCCAAGATCGAGGGACTACAGATACGCAGTATTTT.

The chain uses TRBV6-1 and TRBJ1-3; D gene unclear. The CDR3 runs 16 residues. CDR1 and CDR2 (germline): MNHNS, SASEGT. Deletions cut 1 base from V and 5 bases from J, with 15 bases between. CDR3 DNA: TGTGCCAGCAGTGAAGAGAAAGGCGGCCCCAGAAACACCATATATTTT. Protein: CASSEEKGGPRNTIYF.